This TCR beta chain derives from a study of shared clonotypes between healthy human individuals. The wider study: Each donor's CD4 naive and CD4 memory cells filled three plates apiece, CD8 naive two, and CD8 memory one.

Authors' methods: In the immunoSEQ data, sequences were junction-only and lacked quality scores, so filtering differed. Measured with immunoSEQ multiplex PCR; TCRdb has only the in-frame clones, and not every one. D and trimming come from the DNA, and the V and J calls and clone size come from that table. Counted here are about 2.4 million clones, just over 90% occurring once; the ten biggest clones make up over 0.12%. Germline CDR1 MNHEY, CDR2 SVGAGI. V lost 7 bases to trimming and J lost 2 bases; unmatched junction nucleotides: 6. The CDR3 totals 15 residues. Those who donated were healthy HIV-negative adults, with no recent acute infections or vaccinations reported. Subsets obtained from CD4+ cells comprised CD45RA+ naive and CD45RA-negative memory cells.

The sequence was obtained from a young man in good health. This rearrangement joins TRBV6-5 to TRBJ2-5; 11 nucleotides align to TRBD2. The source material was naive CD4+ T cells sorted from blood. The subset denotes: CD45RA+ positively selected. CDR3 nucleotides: TGTGCCAGCACCAAACTAGCGGGGGATCAAGAGACCCAGTACTTC. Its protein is CASTKLAGDQETQYF.